A selection of T cell receptor beta chains follows, all from one sample in a study of shared clonotypes between healthy human individuals. Produced via immunoSEQ multiplex PCR; TCRdb's table is partial and in-frame only. The repertoire includes about 710,000 clones, roughly 72% of them detected once, and around 1.8% sits in the top ten. Sequenced input: memory CD4+ T cells sorted from blood. The receptors stem from a woman younger than 45 in good health. CDR3s include the opening cysteine and the closing phenylalanine or tryptophan. The D gene is left open where the match is weak. Expanded clones get a size class; other rows say once, few or many, or leave the size out.

d_call | clone_size | j_call | v_call | cdr3_aa | cdr3_nt
TRBD1 | NA | TRBJ1-1 | TRBV19 | CATATGISRSFF | TGTGCCACCGCGACAGGGATCTCCCGGTCTTTCTTT
NA | NA | TRBJ2-7 | TRBV2 | CASSVGLAEQYF | TGTGCCAGCAGTGTCGGGTTAGCGGAGCAGTACTTC
NA | NA | TRBJ2-3 | TRBV6-1 | CASSLLAPDTQYF | TGTGCCAGCAGCCTACTGGCGCCAGATACGCAGTATTTT
NA | NA | TRBJ2-1 | TRBV11-3 | CASSLEGATEQFF | TGTGCCAGCAGCTTAGAAGGTGCCACCGAGCAGTTCTTC
TRBD2 | once | TRBJ2-1 | TRBV2 | CASSEPTSGSHVEQFF | TGTGCCAGCAGTGAGCCGACTAGCGGGAGTCACGTAGAGCAGTTCTTC
TRBD2 | NA | TRBJ2-2 | TRBV5-4 | CASSSGLNTGELFF | TGTGCCAGCAGCTCGGGACTAAACACCGGGGAGCTGTTTTTT
NA | NA | TRBJ2-1 | TRBV5-1 | CASSLAVYNEQFF | TGCGCCAGCAGCTTGGCCGTTTACAATGAGCAGTTCTTC
NA | NA | TRBJ1-1 | TRBV6-6 | CASSTTPNTEAFF | TGTGCCAGCAGTACGACTCCGAACACTGAAGCTTTCTTT
NA | NA | TRBJ1-2 | TRBV10-3 | CAISDLYSSNYGYTF | TGTGCCATCAGTGACCTTTACAGCTCTAACTATGGCTACACCTTC
NA | NA | TRBJ2-3 | TRBV5-6 | CASSLGPSSTDTQYF | TGTGCCAGCAGCTTGGGGCCGTCTAGCACAGATACGCAGTATTTT
NA | NA | TRBJ1-1 | TRBV10-3 | CAISDTAQTNTEAFF | TGTGCCATCAGTGATACCGCCCAAACGAACACTGAAGCTTTCTTT
TRBD2 | NA | TRBJ2-7 | TRBV15 | CATSRSTSGRAYEQYF | TGTGCCACCAGCAGATCGACTAGCGGGAGGGCCTACGAGCAGTACTTC
NA | NA | TRBJ2-2 | TRBV5-5 | CASRSNRAMTGELFF | TGTGCCAGCAGGTCTAACAGGGCTATGACCGGGGAGCTGTTTTTT
TRBD1 | once | TRBJ1-6 | TRBV28 | CASSLDREYAPLHF | TGTGCCAGCAGTTTAGACAGGGAGTACGCACCCCTCCACTTT
NA | NA | TRBJ1-4 | TRBV7-9 | CASTTGSYEKLFF | TGTGCCAGCACAACAGGGTCATATGAAAAACTGTTTTTT
TRBD2 | NA | TRBJ2-1 | TRBV9 | CASSAGTRNEQFF | TGTGCCAGCAGCGCCGGGACTAGGAATGAGCAGTTCTTC
TRBD2 | NA | TRBJ2-1 | TRBV30 | CAWRLSGREQFF | TGTGCCTGGAGACTTAGCGGGAGGGAGCAGTTCTTC
TRBD1 | NA | TRBJ1-5 | TRBV6-1 | CASSEAQGTGRQPQHF | TGTGCCAGCAGTGAAGCGCAGGGGACAGGGCGCCAGCCCCAGCATTTT
NA | once | TRBJ2-3 | TRBV18 | CASSPPGLSTDTQYF | TGTGCCAGCTCACCACCGGGATTAAGTACAGATACGCAGTATTTT
NA | NA | TRBJ2-5 | TRBV7-9 | CASSFGIGTQYF | TGTGCCAGCAGCTTCGGAATAGGGACCCAGTACTTC
TRBD1 | NA | TRBJ1-5 | TRBV15 | CATSRDGTGGLQPQHF | TGTGCCACCAGCAGAGACGGGACAGGGGGCCTTCAGCCCCAGCATTTT
TRBD2 | NA | TRBJ2-7 | TRBV29-1 | CSVRVGSGNSAYEQYF | TGCAGCGTTAGGGTGGGTAGCGGGAACTCAGCCTACGAGCAGTACTTC
NA | many | TRBJ2-2 | TRBV19 | CASSISQTSTGELFF | TGTGCCAGTAGTATCAGTCAGACATCCACCGGGGAGCTGTTTTTT
NA | NA | TRBJ1-3 | TRBV6-6 | CASSYFLASGNTIYF | TGTGCCAGCAGTTATTTCTTGGCATCTGGAAACACCATATATTTT
NA | NA | TRBJ1-5 | TRBV19 | CASSSQREVQPQHF | TGTGCCAGTAGTTCCCAACGCGAGGTCCAGCCCCAGCATTTT
NA | NA | TRBJ2-1 | TRBV6-5 | CASGLTGNNEQFF | TGTGCCAGCGGCCTAACTGGAAACAATGAGCAGTTCTTC
NA | NA | TRBJ1-2 | TRBV28 | CASGAGLYTF | TGTGCCAGCGGGGCAGGGCTATACACCTTC
NA | few | TRBJ2-5 | TRBV19 | CASSIAETQYF | TGTGCCAGTAGTATTGCAGAGACCCAGTACTTC
TRBD2 | NA | TRBJ2-5 | TRBV5-1 | CASSLGAGESKTQYF | TGCGCCAGCAGCTTGGGGGCGGGAGAGTCAAAGACCCAGTACTTC
NA | NA | TRBJ1-4 | TRBV30 | CAWTVPSTNEKLFF | TGTGCCTGGACCGTTCCTAGCACTAATGAAAAACTGTTTTTT
NA | many | TRBJ2-1 | TRBV5-1 | CASSPSSYSYNEQFF | TGCGCCAGCAGCCCATCCTCTTATTCCTACAATGAGCAGTTCTTC
NA | few | TRBJ2-1 | TRBV5-1 | CASSSVTEQFF | TGCGCCAGCAGCTCGGTGACGGAGCAGTTCTTC
TRBD1 | NA | TRBJ2-7 | TRBV19 | CASSRTGDVSSHEQYF | TGTGCCAGTAGTAGGACAGGGGACGTTTCATCGCACGAGCAGTACTTC
NA | few | TRBJ2-1 | TRBV19 | CASNKDEGTPPREQFF | TGTGCCAGTAACAAAGACGAGGGGACACCCCCCCGGGAGCAGTTCTTC
NA | few | TRBJ2-2 | TRBV12-5 | CASGVGQANTGELFF | TGTGCTAGTGGTGTAGGACAAGCGAACACCGGGGAGCTGTTTTTT
NA | few | TRBJ2-7 | TRBV18 | CASSPSGWGEQYF | TGTGCCAGCTCACCATCGGGTTGGGGTGAGCAGTACTTC
TRBD2 | NA | TRBJ2-5 | TRBV4-1 | CASSPTHRPSGEGETQYF | TGCGCCAGCAGCCCCACCCATAGGCCTAGCGGGGAGGGAGAGACCCAGTACTTC
TRBD1 | NA | TRBJ2-2 | TRBV2 | CASRAQGANTGELFF | TGTGCCAGCAGGGCACAGGGGGCGAACACCGGGGAGCTGTTTTTT
TRBD2 | NA | TRBJ2-7 | TRBV7-8 | CASSLALLADLYEQYF | TGTGCCAGCAGCTTAGCGCTCCTAGCGGACCTCTACGAGCAGTACTTC
NA | NA | TRBJ2-1 | TRBV5-1 | CASSLGLGGYNEQFF | TGCGCCAGCAGCTTGGGACTGGGGGGTTACAATGAGCAGTTCTTC